Listed below are T cell receptor beta chains from one sample, sequenced in a study of blood T cell repertoires in COVID-19. Clones were read by immunoSEQ multiplex PCR, and TCRdb kept only the in-frame ones, dropping some. In the table there are about 43,000 clones, 70% to 90% of which are singletons. What was sequenced was peripheral blood. The receptors were gathered from a man aged 55 to 69 with active COVID-19. The conserved cysteine and the conserved F or W are not part of the CDR3 here.

>TRBV5-4
ASRPGGQETQY
>TRBV10-3
AIRDTGAEKNTEAF
>TRBV6-2/TRBV6-3
ASSYGSGELF
>TRBV12-3/TRBV12-4
ASRGARQNEQF
>TRBV11-2
ASSWTSNEQF
>TRBV30
AWSGPTGNSPLH
>TRBV2
ASSRWTSGIGTDTQY
>TRBV28
ASSDPGTGSNDEQY
>TRBV5-1
ASSLERQGGEAF
>TRBV14
ASSHGTGTFTGELF
>TRBV5-1
ASSLGSTADTQY
>TRBV7-3
ASSLSGQGFYSQNEQF
>TRBV19
ASNIGEMNTEAF
>TRBV27
ASSAHGQGNTEAF
>TRBV27
ASKFGTESNSPLH
>TRBV7-2
ASSKNQGLYGYT
>TRBV7-9
ASSPRDFPYEQF
>TRBV7-2
ASSHLGREYGYT
>TRBV7-3
ASSSDAGTEYNEQF
>TRBV6-6
ASSGQGMNTEAF
>TRBV5-4
ASSRGQERYNEQF
>TRBV6-5
ASSLNLGNTEAF